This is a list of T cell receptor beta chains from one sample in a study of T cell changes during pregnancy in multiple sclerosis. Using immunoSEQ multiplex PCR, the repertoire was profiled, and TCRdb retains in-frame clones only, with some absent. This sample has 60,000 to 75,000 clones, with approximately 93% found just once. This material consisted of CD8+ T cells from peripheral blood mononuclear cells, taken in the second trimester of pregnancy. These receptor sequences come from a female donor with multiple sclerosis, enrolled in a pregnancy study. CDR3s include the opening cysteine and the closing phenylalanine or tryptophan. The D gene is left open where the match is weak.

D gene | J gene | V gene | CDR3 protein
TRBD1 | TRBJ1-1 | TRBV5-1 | CASRDRATEAFF
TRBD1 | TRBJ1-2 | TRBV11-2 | CASSHMGQGYSYTF
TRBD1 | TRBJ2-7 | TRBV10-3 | CAISFDRGLFYEQYF
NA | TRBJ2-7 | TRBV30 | CAWSDHGGVEQYF
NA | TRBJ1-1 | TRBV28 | CASSSGVGAEAFF
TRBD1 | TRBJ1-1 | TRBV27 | CASSSGQGPEGAFF
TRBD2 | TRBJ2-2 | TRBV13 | CASSPLSGRIDGELFF
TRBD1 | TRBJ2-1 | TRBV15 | CATSRLPRGTGGIGEQFF
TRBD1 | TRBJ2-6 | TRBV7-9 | CASPGQGNHGANVLTF
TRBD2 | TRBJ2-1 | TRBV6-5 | CASSWGGRAKYEQFF
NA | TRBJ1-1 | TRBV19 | CASSITANTEAFF
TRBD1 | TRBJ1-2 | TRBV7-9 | CASSLGGQVNYGYTF
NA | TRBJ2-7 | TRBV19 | CASSSGMYEQYF
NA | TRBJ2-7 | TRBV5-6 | CASSLGAHEQYF
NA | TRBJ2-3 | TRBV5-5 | CASSLSAGITDTQYF
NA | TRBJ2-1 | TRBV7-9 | CASSFPRQSSYNEQFF
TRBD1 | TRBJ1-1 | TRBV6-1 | CASSVEPGQLNTEAFF
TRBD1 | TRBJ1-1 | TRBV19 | CASSITGGTEAFF
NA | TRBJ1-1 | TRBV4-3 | CASSRNKAGRGNTEAFF
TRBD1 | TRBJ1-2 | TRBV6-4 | CASSDSGQGGYTF
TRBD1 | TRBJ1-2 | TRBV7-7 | CASSLGQDLPEGYTF
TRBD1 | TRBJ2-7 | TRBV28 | CASSSPGQRSDEQYF
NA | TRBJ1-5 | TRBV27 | CASSLTSYSNQPQHF
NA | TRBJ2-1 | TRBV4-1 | CASSQDIYPYNEQFF
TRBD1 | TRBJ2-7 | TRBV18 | CASSPGTGDPYEQYF
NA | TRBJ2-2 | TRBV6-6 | CASEATGELFF
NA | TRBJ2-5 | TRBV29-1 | CSVVGGPQYF
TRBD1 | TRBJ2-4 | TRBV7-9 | CASSSLQGAIAKNIQYF
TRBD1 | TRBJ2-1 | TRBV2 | CASRGTGSGNEQFF
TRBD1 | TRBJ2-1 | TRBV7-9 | CASSRTGVAYNEQFF
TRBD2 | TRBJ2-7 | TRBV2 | CASSPPGLAEDEQYF
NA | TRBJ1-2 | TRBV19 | CASSQGFDGYTF
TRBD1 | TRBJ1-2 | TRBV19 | CATTPGTGVPYGYTF
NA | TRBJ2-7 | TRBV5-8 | CASSLIAGKDEQYF
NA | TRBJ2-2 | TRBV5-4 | CASSRAGLMITGELFF
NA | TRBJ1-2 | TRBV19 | CASTVPDSYGYTF
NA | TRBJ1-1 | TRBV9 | CASSGGLFAEAFF
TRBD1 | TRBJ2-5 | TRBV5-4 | CASSPDEGARETQYF
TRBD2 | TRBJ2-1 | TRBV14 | CASSPPGLAGIYNEQFF
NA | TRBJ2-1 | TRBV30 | CAWTSQKYSYNEQFF
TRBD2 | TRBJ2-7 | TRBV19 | CASSPGLADSSYEQYF
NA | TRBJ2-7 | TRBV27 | CASSFLGSSYEQYF
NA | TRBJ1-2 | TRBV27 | CASRPGSAGYGYTF
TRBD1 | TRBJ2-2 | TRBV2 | CASRGRGSPNAGELFF
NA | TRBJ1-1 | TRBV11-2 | CASSWAGGTEAFF
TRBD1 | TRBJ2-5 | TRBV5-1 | CASSDAGGWETQYF
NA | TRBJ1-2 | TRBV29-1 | CSVLSRGGYTF
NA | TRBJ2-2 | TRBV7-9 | CASTGTGRQATGELFF
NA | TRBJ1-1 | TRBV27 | CASSFARNTEAFF
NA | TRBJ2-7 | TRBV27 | CASSLRGAAYEQYF
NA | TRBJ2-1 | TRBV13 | CASSLGRGSFYNEQFF
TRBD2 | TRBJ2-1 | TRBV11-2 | CASSSSGNSYNEQFF
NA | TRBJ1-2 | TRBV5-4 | CATQVGQGGYTF
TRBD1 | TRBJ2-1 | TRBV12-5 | CASGLGTGGRDEQFF
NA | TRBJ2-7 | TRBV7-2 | CASSLVGPKGSYEQYF
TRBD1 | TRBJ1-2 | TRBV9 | CASSLLGTGETYGYTF
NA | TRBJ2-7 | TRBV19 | CASSPGSYEQYF